Below, 9 T cell receptor beta chains from the same sample are listed, as sequenced in a study of cytomegalovirus exposure and HLA in healthy donors. Primers: 60 Vbeta forward and 13 Jbeta reverse. The method was immunoSEQ multiplex PCR; TCRdb's version includes in-frame clones alone and lacks a portion of them. The data show approximately 220,000 clones, with about 80% seen just once and under 2% held by the top ten. Sequenced material: PBMCs. These receptors all come from a man aged 18 to 29 in good health and CMV-seronegative.

The V and J genes are TRBV29-1 and TRBJ1-2; D gene ambiguous. With 7 bases removed from V and 6 bases from J, the gap between germline ends came to 15 bases. Germline assignment: CDR1 SQVTM and CDR2 ANQGSEA. CDR3 length: 12 amino acids. The CDR3 is CSAGGQSDGYTF. The CDR3 nucleotides read TGCAGCGCCGGCGGGCAATCGGATGGCTACACCTTC. Together with reference TRBV29-1 and TRBJ1-2, the CDR3 gives the full variable domain: SAVISQKPSRDICQRGTSLTIQCQVDSQVTMMFWYRQQPGQSLTLIATANQGSEATYESGFVIDKFPISRPNLTFSTLTVSNMSPEDSSIYLCSAGGQSDGYTFGSGTRLTVV.

On this clone: The sample carries other DNA sequences with the same CDR3. J is TRBJ2-7 and V is TRBV5-1, with TRBD1 matching 7 bases. The CDR3 runs 14 residues. V was pared by 0 bases and J by 3 bases, with 3 bases of the junction left unmatched. Germline V gives CDR1 SGHRS, CDR2 YFSETQ. The CDR3, as DNA: TGCGCCAGCAGCTTGGCGGGACAGAACTACGAGCAGTACTTC. This translates into CASSLAGQNYEQYF.

The chain employs TRBV29-1 and TRBJ2-5; the match to TRBD2 covers 8 bases. Judging by the DNA end, TRBJ2-7 fits better; the J call may be wrong. Germline V gene data show CDR1 as SQVTM and CDR2 as ANQGSEA. The CDR3 loop spans 16 amino acids. Here the CDR3 reads CSVAPGLEPTSYEQYF. The CDR3 region has the DNA TGCAGCGTAGCCCCGGGACTAGAGCCTACCTCCTACGAGCAGTACTTC.

This chain links TRBV2 with TRBJ2-6; maybe TRBD1 (5 bases). In germline, CDR1 is SNHLY, CDR2 FYNNEI. The CDR3 totals 17 residues. Trimming stripped 5 bases from V and 0 bases from J, with 14 bases between. The CDR3 loop is CASSRGPIFSGANVLTF. The CDR3 DNA reads as TGTGCCAGCAGTAGGGGTCCGATATTCTCTGGGGCCAACGTCCTGACTTTC.

As for this clone: Other DNA sequences in the sample encode the same CDR3. This chain uses TRBV5-1 with TRBJ2-7, with TRBD2 identical over 7 bases. The CDR3 extends over 15 amino acids. CDR1 and CDR2 from the germline V gene are SGHRS and YFSETQ. The J segment lost 5 bases and the V segment lost 0 bases, leaving 8 bases of the junction unmatched. CDR3 bases: TGCGCCAGCAGCTTGGTGGCGGGGGTTTCCCACGAGCAGTACTTC. As protein: CASSLVAGVSHEQYF.

This clone was counted a single time. The V and J genes are TRBV28 and TRBJ2-7; the match to TRBD2 covers 7 bases. The germline V gene encodes CDR1 MDHEN and CDR2 SYDVKM. The CDR3 runs to 12 residues. With V trimmed by 6 bases and J by 4 bases, 3 bases remained unmatched. The CDR3 region is CASRGGVYEQYF. For the CDR3, the DNA is TGTGCCAGCAGGGGAGGGGTTTACGAGCAGTACTTC.

The J gene is TRBJ2-7, the V gene TRBV4-3; the D is unclear. CDR1 and CDR2 from the germline V gene are LGHNA and YSLEER. The CDR3 length is 15 residues. Trimming stripped 0 bases from V and 5 bases from J, with 14 bases between. Here the CDR3 DNA reads TGCGCCAGCAGCCAAGATCTGGAGCGACGGGACGAGCAGTACTTC. This codes for CASSQDLERRDEQYF.

This sequence joins TRBV5-4 and TRBJ1-2; D ambiguous. Trimming shortened V by 3 bases and J by 0 bases, and 15 bases separated the two germline ends. The germline gives CDR1 SGHNT, CDR2 YYREEE (reference sequence). This CDR3 comprises 16 residues. The CDR3 DNA reads TGTGCCAGCAGCTACCTAACAGAAACCTCTAACTATGGCTACACCTTC. It yields the protein CASSYLTETSNYGYTF.

The genes are TRBV11-3 and TRBJ1-1, with a tentative D call TRBD1 (6 bases). The CDR3 length is 14 residues. CDR1 is SGHNT and CDR2 is YENEEA in the germline V gene. V was trimmed by 5 bases and J by 1 base, leaving 11 bases between them. CDR3 sequence (DNA): TGTGCCAGCAGCCCGGAGGACAGGAACACTGAAGCTTTCTTT. Protein sequence: CASSPEDRNTEAFF.